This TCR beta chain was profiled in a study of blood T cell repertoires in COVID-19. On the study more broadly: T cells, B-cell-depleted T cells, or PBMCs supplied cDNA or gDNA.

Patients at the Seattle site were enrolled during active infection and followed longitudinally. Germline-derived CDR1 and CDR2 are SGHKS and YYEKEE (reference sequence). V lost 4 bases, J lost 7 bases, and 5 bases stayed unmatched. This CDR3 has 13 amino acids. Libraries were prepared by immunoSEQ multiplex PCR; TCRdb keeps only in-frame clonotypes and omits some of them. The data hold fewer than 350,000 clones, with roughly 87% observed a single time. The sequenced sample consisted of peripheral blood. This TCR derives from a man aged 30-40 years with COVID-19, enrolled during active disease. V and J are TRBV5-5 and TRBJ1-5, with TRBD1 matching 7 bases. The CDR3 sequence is CASSLTGAQPQHF. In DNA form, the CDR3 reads TGTGCCAGCAGCCTAACAGGGGCCCAGCCCCAGCATTTT.